This T cell receptor beta chain was sequenced for a study of blood T cell repertoires in COVID-19 (dated by TCRdb to the early 2020s). Background on the whole study: Collaborator samples came from the United States, Italy and Spain and covered acute and convalescent phases of COVID-19. The dataset comprised deeply sampled blood TCRbeta repertoires from subjects exposed to, actively infected with, or recovered from COVID-19. Sample metadata almost always included a de-identified subject ID, COVID-19 status, age in years and sex. Where available, HLA class I and class II types were obtained from metadata supplied by the sample provider rather than from assay-based typing. Samples came from the ongoing ImmuneRACE study (first 160 participants) plus 1,254 subjects from 6 global collaborators. The material from the prospective study consisted of cDNA or gDNA derived from T cells, B-cell-depleted T cells, or PBMCs. The repertoires were released in a freely available public database meant as a resource for research on the immune response to SARS-CoV-2. Points the paper makes about the study in general: The quantity of clinical and demographic metadata differed by source and by participant and was supplied without curation.

Comments on this clone: Which antigen it targets is not known. No per-base quality is available; no much larger clone lies one base away.

The CDR3 sequence holds 14 residues, the cysteine and phenylalanine included. CDR3 DNA is the only sequence kept; it has 42 bases, read in frame from the first base. The germline V gene specifies MDHEN as CDR1 and SYDVKM as CDR2. The junction shows trimming of 3 bases on V and 4 bases on J, plus 12 bases between the germline ends. Collaborating institutions collected whole blood in K2EDTA tubes following their own protocols. For TCRbeta analysis, collaborator samples were shipped as frozen whole blood, as isolated PBMCs, or as DNA extracted from either sample type. TCRbeta CDR3 regions were amplified from genomic DNA using the immunoSEQ Assay, a bias-controlled multiplex PCR. Concerning the study's data processing: Nucleated cell counts per sample were estimated from amplification of reference gene primers within the assay. To quantify the absolute abundance of each unique TCRbeta CDR3 rearrangement, sequence reads were collapsed and filtered. Productive Simpson clonality was computed per sample as the square root of Simpson's diversity index over productive rearrangements. TCRdb re-hosts the immuneACCESS table, in-frame sequences only. Its copies lack some clones; in the studies checked, an unresolved V gene accounts for under half of them, and the cause for the rest is not known. The D gene and trimming were derived from the DNA, and the V and J assignments and clone size from that table. Present in this sample are 200,000 or so clones, 70% to 85% of which were seen just once. Roughly 5% of the sample is held by the ten biggest clonotypes.

This receptor chain uses TRBV28 and TRBJ1-2; the D gene cannot be resolved reliably. This sequence originates from a woman aged 25 to 39 with acute or convalescent COVID-19. The sample taken for sequencing was peripheral blood. The CDR3 in this case is CASSLSGYSYGYTF. The bases are TGTGCCAGCAGTTTGTCGGGTTATAGCTATGGCTACACCTTC.